This TCR beta chain emerged from a study of CD8+CD57+ T cells in acquired aplastic anemia. Study at large: DNA recovered from sorted CD4+ and CD8+ cells had a mean of 3.2 ug. Study-level findings and limits: Patients and controls turned out to have approximately 29 CD8+ CDR3 sequences in common. A significant difference in CD8+ Simpson's diversity between patients and controls was not found.

CD8+CD57+ cell expansion had been shown by flow cytometry in patients chosen for sequencing. The study sampled blood from patients who had received no therapy. CDR3 length: 15 residues. V trimming: 6 bases; J trimming: 4 bases; junction bases outside the gene matches: 5. This clonotype was picked up many times. What it binds is unknown. The study profiled TCR beta VDJ and CDR3 using genomic DNA as template. A single record per CDR3 protein comes from TCRdb applying MiXCR to the reads. Here the sample spans around 150,000 distinct CDR3 sequences, around 48% being singletons. This clonotype was sampled from a human donor with aplastic anemia. This sequence joins TRBV12-3 or TRBV12-4 and TRBJ2-1, with 11 bases matching TRBD2. What was sequenced was sorted CD4+, CD8+, or CD8+CD57+ T cells (not recorded which) from PBMCs. CDR3 in amino acids: CASRRLAGLYNEQFF. The CDR3, as DNA: TGTGCCAGCAGGAGACTAGCGGGACTATACAATGAGCAGTTCTTC.